The 9 T cell receptor beta chains listed next were all sequenced from one sample in a study of blood T cell repertoires in COVID-19. Profiling relied on immunoSEQ multiplex PCR, and the TCRdb table lists in-frame clones only, not all of them. The data show 120,000 to 150,000 clones, around nine tenths seen once. The sample consisted of peripheral blood. These receptors came from a woman aged 50 to 60 with active or convalescent COVID-19.

The chain combines TRBV29-1 with TRBJ2-5; 9 nucleotides line up with TRBD1. CDR1 and CDR2 (germline): SQVTM, ANQGSEA. The V gene end was trimmed by 6 bases and the J gene end by 3 bases; junction bases not matched to a gene: 5. This CDR3 region has 13 residues. Written as DNA, the CDR3 is TGCAGCGTAGCCGGGACAGGGAAAGAGACCCAGTACTTC. Translating gives CSVAGTGKETQYF.

The chain carries TRBV29-1 and TRBJ2-2; TRBD2 matches 10 bases. The germline V gene encodes CDR1 SQVTM and CDR2 ANQGSEA. V dropped 4 bases and J dropped 6; count of bases not matched to a gene: 8. The CDR3 loop spans 15 amino acids. The chain's CDR3 is CSVAPASGSSGELFF. The DNA for the CDR3 is TGCAGCGTTGCACCTGCTAGCGGGAGCTCCGGGGAGCTGTTTTTT.

The chain is built from TRBV6-5 and TRBJ1-1; 7 bases are a match to TRBD1. Germline CDR1 MNHEY, CDR2 SVGAGI. This CDR3 spans 14 amino acids. V dropped 1 base and J dropped 6; count of bases not matched to a gene: 5. CDR3 bases: TGTGCCAGCAGTTACTGGCAGGGGGGCGCTGAAGCTTTCTTT. Protein: CASSYWQGGAEAFF.

V gene TRBV5-1 combines with J gene TRBJ2-7, with D perhaps matching TRBD2 (5 bases). The CDR3 loop spans 15 amino acids. Germline CDR1 SGHRS, CDR2 YFSETQ. Trimming cost V 0 bases and J 4 bases, with 14 bases left between them. Written as DNA, the CDR3 is TGCGCCAGCAGCTTGGAACCCGGACTCATATACGAGCAGTACTTC. Translated: CASSLEPGLIYEQYF.

V usage is TRBV28 and J usage is TRBJ1-5, with 10 bases identical to TRBD1. From germline, CDR1 is MDHEN and CDR2 SYDVKM. The ends lost 3 bases at V and 3 bases at J; junction bases unmatched: 8. This CDR3 contains 17 residues. This CDR3 is CASSFPVDRGVNQPQHF. The CDR3 nucleotides are TGTGCCAGCAGTTTCCCCGTGGACAGGGGGGTCAATCAGCCCCAGCATTTT.

This rearrangement joins TRBV28 to TRBJ1-5, with D perhaps TRBD1 (6 bases). Trimming took off 6 bases at V and 2 bases at J, with 11 bases between the two ends. This CDR3 region has 14 residues. Germline-derived CDR1 and CDR2 are MDHEN and SYDVKM. CDR3 residues: CASSFGQRNQPQHF. As DNA, the CDR3 is TGTGCCAGCAGCTTCGGACAGCGCAATCAGCCCCAGCATTTT. Using reference TRBV28 and TRBJ1-5 for the parts outside the CDR3, the full variable domain is DVKVTQSSRYLVKRTGEKVFLECVQDMDHENMFWYRQDPGLGLRLIYFSYDVKMKEKGDIPEGYSVSREKKERFSLILESASTNQTSMYLCASSFGQRNQPQHFGDGTRLSIL.

The chain combines TRBV7-3 with TRBJ2-6; D is unclear. Trimming stripped 0 bases from V and 0 bases from J, with 9 bases between. The CDR3 length is 17 residues. The germline gives CDR1 SGHTA, CDR2 FQGTGA. In nucleotides, the CDR3 is TGTGCCAGCAGCTTAACTCCAGTCCTCTCTGGGGCCAACGTCCTGACTTTC. Its translation is CASSLTPVLSGANVLTF.

The J gene is TRBJ1-2, the V gene TRBV3-1 (or the pseudogene TRBV3-2), with 7 positions matching TRBD1. The J segment lost 8 bases and the V segment lost 7 bases, leaving 10 bases of the junction unmatched. This CDR3 contains 13 residues. Germline CDR1 and CDR2: LGHDT and YNNKEL (reference sequence). The CDR3 DNA is TGTGCCAGCAACCGACAGGGCCTGGAGGGCTACACCTTC. Translating gives CASNRQGLEGYTF.

The chain is built from TRBV7-2 and TRBJ1-6, with D possibly TRBD1 on 5 matching bases. The CDR3 loop spans 16 amino acids. Looked up from germline, CDR1 is SGHTA and CDR2 is FQGNSA. Trimming cost V 4 bases and J 2 bases, with 12 bases left between them. CDR3 DNA sequence: TGTGCCAGCAGCTCACCTCAGGGAACCTATAATTCACCCCTCCACTTT. Protein sequence: CASSSPQGTYNSPLHF. The full variable domain, in which reference TRBV7-2 and TRBJ1-6 provide the parts outside the CDR3, is GAGVSQSPSNKVTEKGKDVELRCDPISGHTALYWYRQSLGQGLEFLIYFQGNSAPDKSGLPSDRFSAERTGGSVSTLTIQRTQQEDSAVYLCASSSPQGTYNSPLHFGNGTRLTVT.